This T cell receptor (delta chain) was identified in a study of gamma-delta T cells after stem cell transplantation. V was pared by 0 bases and J by 5 bases, with 10 bases of the junction left unmatched. Germline CDR1 is GEAIGNYY and CDR2 is EKD. CDR3 length: 19 residues. TCRdb applied CATT to the RT-PCR reads for clone calling. Of a few thousand delta-chain clones in the sample, approximately 15% were seen once. The clonotype originates from a human donor. It is not recorded whose cells these are; they may come from a transplant donor. The sequenced sample was gamma-delta T cells. V and J are TRDV2 and TRDJ3; 9 nucleotides agree with TRDD3. CDR3: CACDTGGILPSRDTRQMFF. The CDR3 coding sequence is TGTGCCTGTGACACCGGGGGGATACTCCCTTCCCGGGACACCCGACAGATGTTTTTC.